The TCR beta chain described here comes from a study of CD8 T cells in ankylosing spondylitis. Findings of the study overall: Seemingly characteristic of ankylosing spondylitis blood was a TCR beta motif consisting of about 8 highly homologous variants.

Each CDR3 protein gets one entry after TCRdb re-called the 5' RACE reads with MiXCR. The data contain hundreds of thousands of distinct CDR3 sequences, roughly 27% of them seen just once; the ten biggest clones take up about 0.9%. Notes on this clonotype: Its antigen is not identified.

Trimming stripped 5 bases from V and 4 bases from J, with 9 bases between. Germline V gene lookup returns CDR1 SGHTA and CDR2 FQGNSA. The CDR3 runs 13 residues. This sequence was found in a male donor with ankylosing spondylitis. The sample consisted of blood, either unsorted or a sorted T cell fraction (not recorded which). The chain is built from TRBV7-2 and TRBJ1-3; D is unresolved. The chain's CDR3 is CASSPFMGNTIYF. The CDR3 bases are TGTGCCAGCAGCCCCTTTATGGGAAACACCATATATTTT. The entire variable domain, with the rest obtained from reference TRBV7-2 and TRBJ1-3, is as follows: GAGVSQSPSNKVTEKGKDVELRCDPISGHTALYWYRQSLGQGLEFLIYFQGNSAPDKSGLPSDRFSAERTGGSVSTLTIQRTQQEDSAVYLCASSPFMGNTIYFGEGSWLTVV.